This T cell receptor (beta chain) was recovered during a study of Ad26.COV2.S vaccination and SARS-CoV-2 variants. This clone was found a few times. Treatment defined: approximately 18 received Ad26.COV2.S at low or high dose, single or two shots; roughly five received placebo; per-sample allocation not given. Sampling happened 63 days after the first vaccine or placebo injection. V was trimmed by 2 bases and J by 2 bases, leaving 11 bases between them. The CDR3 is made up of 15 amino acids. Germline V gene sequence: CDR1 SGDLS, CDR2 YYNGEE. Some clones are missing from TCRdb's copy, which holds only in-frame ones; the method was immunoSEQ multiplex PCR. This table has 300,000 to 400,000 clones, around nine tenths appearing once.

The V and J genes are TRBV9 and TRBJ1-5, with D perhaps matching TRBD1 (5 bases). The material was peripheral blood, obtained in a trial of Ad26.COV2.S vaccine versus placebo. This TCR was recovered from a person aged 18-65 years who received the Ad26.COV2.S COVID-19 vaccine or a placebo. The CDR3 DNA sequence: TGTGCCAGCAGCGTGGGTGGGGGTGGCAATCAGCCCCAGCATTTT. This encodes CASSVGGGGNQPQHF. The full variable domain, its missing parts supplied by reference TRBV9 and TRBJ1-5, is DSGVTQTPKHLITATGQRVTLRCSPRSGDLSVYWYQQSLDQGLQFLIQYYNGEERAKGNILERFSAQQFPDLHSELNLSSLELGDSALYFCASSVGGGGNQPQHFGDGTRLSIL.